This TCR beta chain appears in the sequencing data of a study of blood T cell repertoires in COVID-19. Study-wide context: Material from acute and convalescent COVID-19 was sourced from the United States, Italy and Spain.

V trimming: 3 bases; J trimming: 0 bases; junction bases outside the gene matches: 3. CDR3 size: 15 residues. Germline CDR1 SGDLS, CDR2 YYNGEE. How the authors handled the data: Estimation of nucleated cell counts relied on the amplification of reference gene primers. Profiled with immunoSEQ multiplex PCR; TCRdb holds only in-frame clones, not every one. The V and J calls and clone size are taken from that table; D and trimming were inferred from the DNA. The sample lists about 120,000 clones, approximately 80% occurring once. The material sequenced was peripheral blood. The chain employs TRBV9 and TRBJ2-3, with 8 bases matching TRBD2. This clonotype originated in a human donor in a cohort sampled during active COVID-19. CDR3 region: CASSGVAGSTDTQYF. The CDR3 DNA reads as TGTGCCAGCAGCGGGGTAGCGGGAAGCACAGATACGCAGTATTTT.